This T cell receptor beta chain was captured in a study of T-cell memory formation after mild COVID-19. Only a few counts were recorded for this clonotype. The CDR3 totals 16 residues. Per germline, CDR1 SGHTA and CDR2 FQGNSA. V lost 4 bases to trimming and J lost 4 bases; unmatched junction nucleotides: 8. TCRdb independently ran MiXCR on the 5' RACE reads; one entry per CDR3 protein. The sample consists of 400,000 to 500,000 distinct CDR3 sequences, around 19% of them appearing once. The rearrangement joins TRBV7-2 to TRBJ2-3, with 10 bases fitting TRBD2. This TCR was sampled from an adult woman who had mild COVID-19 (a few samples of this study predate the infection). Cell type and time point are not known. The sample consisted of PBMCs or a T cell subset sorted from them (not recorded which). CDR3 residues: CASSYPPSGSPDTQYF. The CDR3 nucleotides read TGTGCCAGCAGCTACCCCCCTAGCGGGAGTCCAGATACGCAGTATTTT.